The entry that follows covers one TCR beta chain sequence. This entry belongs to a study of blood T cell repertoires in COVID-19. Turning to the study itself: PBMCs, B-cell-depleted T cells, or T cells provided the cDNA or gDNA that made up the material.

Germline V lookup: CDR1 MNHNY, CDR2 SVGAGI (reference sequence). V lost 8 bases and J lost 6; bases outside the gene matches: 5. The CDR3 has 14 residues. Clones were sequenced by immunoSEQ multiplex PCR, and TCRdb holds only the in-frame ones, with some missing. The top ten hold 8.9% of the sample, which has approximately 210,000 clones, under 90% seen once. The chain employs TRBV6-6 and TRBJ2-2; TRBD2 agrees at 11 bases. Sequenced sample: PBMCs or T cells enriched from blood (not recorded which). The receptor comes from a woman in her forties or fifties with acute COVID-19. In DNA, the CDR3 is TGTGCCAGCGGGGATAGCGGGAGGGCCGGGGAGCTGTTTTTT. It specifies CASGDSGRAGELFF.